These 15 T cell receptor beta chains originate from one sample sequenced in a study of T cells in Graves' hyperthyroidism and ophthalmopathy. From RNA transcripts, TCR beta CDR3 regions were amplified. RT-PCR in the first round (using the HTBI primer set) targeted the TCR CDR3. TCRdb used MiXCR to reprocess the multiplex PCR reads, holding one entry per CDR3 protein. Here the sample spans some 600,000 distinct CDR3 sequences, approximately 15% being singletons. The specimen sequenced was blood. These receptors came from a woman in her thirties with Graves' hyperthyroidism that later progressed to Graves' ophthalmopathy.

About this clonotype itself: A much larger clone lies one base from this, so it may be a read error. The chain couples TRBV6-2 or TRBV6-3 to TRBJ2-7; TRBD2 matches 8 bases. This CDR3 region has 19 residues. The V gene's germline CDR1 is MNHEY and CDR2 SVGEGT. With 0 bases clipped from V and 6 bases from J, the junction kept 19 bases outside the gene matches. The CDR3 DNA follows: TGTGCCAGCAGTTACTCGAGGGGTAGCGGGACCCCGGAAGGCTCCGAGCAGTACTTC. This translates into CASSYSRGSGTPEGSEQYF.

At least ten counts were recorded for this clonotype. V usage is TRBV19 and J usage is TRBJ2-7; 7 bases line up with TRBD1. Germline CDR1 LNHDA, CDR2 SQIVND (reference sequence). The CDR3 sequence is 13 residues long. V was clipped by 6 bases and J by 0 bases; unmatched bases: 2. CDR3: CASSGTASYEQYF. Here the CDR3 DNA reads TGTGCCAGTAGCGGGACAGCCTCCTACGAGCAGTACTTC.

This clonotype was seen ten or more times. The J gene is TRBJ1-1, the V gene TRBV2; a weak D match, TRBD1 (5 bases). The CDR3 runs to 12 residues. Germline V gene sequence: CDR1 SNHLY, CDR2 FYNNEI. Deletions cut 6 bases from V and 8 bases from J, with 13 bases between. The CDR3 DNA reads TGTGCCAGCAGGAGGTCCTGGACAGAAGCTTTCTTT. Amino acid sequence: CASRRSWTEAFF.

This clonotype was seen only a few times. The rearrangement uses TRBV4-3 and TRBJ2-5; D is perhaps TRBD2 (5 bases). V was shortened by 1 base and J by 2 bases, with 11 bases between the two germline ends. CDR3 length: 15 amino acids. Germline V gene sequence: CDR1 LGHNA, CDR2 YSLEER. The CDR3 loop reads CASSQVLASQETQYF. For the CDR3, the DNA is TGCGCCAGCAGCCAAGTGCTAGCCAGTCAAGAGACCCAGTACTTC.

In the case of this clonotype: This may be a read error, as it is one base from a much larger clone. V gene TRBV20-1 combines with J gene TRBJ2-7; 12 bases are a match to TRBD1. The J call may be incorrect, as the DNA end agrees better with TRBJ2-1. The CDR3 contains 14 residues. The germline gives CDR1 DFQATT, CDR2 SNEGSKA (reference sequence). The CDR3 nucleotides are TGCAGTGCTATTTTCGGGACAGGGGGCTACGAGCAGTTCTTC. Its translation: CSAIFGTGGYEQFF.

This clonotype appeared many times. The chain links TRBV10-3 to TRBJ1-4; TRBD1 matches 7 bases. The CDR3 totals 13 residues. Trimming cost V 10 bases and J 3 bases; bases outside gene matches: 5. Germline V lookup: CDR1 ENHRY, CDR2 SYGVKD. The CDR3 coding sequence is TGTGCCACCAAGCAGGGGGCTAATGAAAAACTGTTTTTT. Residues: CATKQGANEKLFF.

This chain uses TRBV10-3 with TRBJ1-3; 12 bases agree with TRBD1. Germline V gene data show CDR1 as ENHRY and CDR2 as SYGVKD. CDR3 length: 16 amino acids. Germline trimming cut 6 bases from V and 8 bases from J; bases unmatched to any gene: 11. CDR3 in DNA: TGTGCCATCAGGCCGGGGACAGGGGGCTTCTTGGACACCATATATTTT. This sequence encodes CAIRPGTGGFLDTIYF.

In this sample, this clonotype turned up many times. V and J are TRBV27 and TRBJ2-1; TRBD1 agrees at 11 bases. The CDR3 totals 14 residues. The trim removed 7 bases at V and 6 bases at J, leaving 5 bases unmatched. Germline values: CDR1 MNHEY, CDR2 SMNVEV (reference sequence). The CDR3 nucleotides read TGTGCCAGCACCCGGACAGGGGGCAGCAATGAGCAGTTCTTC. Encoded protein: CASTRTGGSNEQFF.

This clonotype turned up a few times. The chain joins TRBV19 to TRBJ1-2, with a possible D match to TRBD1 (6 bases). Germline V CDR1 and CDR2: LNHDA, SQIVND (reference sequence). The CDR3 runs to 13 residues. Between the trimmed V and J ends, which lost 4 bases and 8 bases, there was a span of 14 bases. Here the CDR3 DNA reads TGTGCCAGTAGTACCGGGACACACGACGGCTACACCTTC. It codes for CASSTGTHDGYTF.

This clonotype appeared many times. V is TRBV20-1 and J is TRBJ2-1; the match to TRBD2 covers 8 bases. CDR1 and CDR2 from the germline V gene are DFQATT and SNEGSKA (reference sequence). The CDR3 covers 15 residues. Trimming took 1 base from V and 4 from J; bases not matched to a gene: 6. For the CDR3, the DNA is TGCAGTGCTAGAGGTACGGCTAGCGGGTACAATGAGCAGTTCTTC. Amino acids: CSARGTASGYNEQFF.

The rearrangement uses TRBV25-1 and TRBJ1-1; tentative D call: TRBD1 (5 bases). The CDR3 contains 13 residues. CDR1 MGHDK and CDR2 SYGVNS come from the germline V gene. The V end was cut by 6 bases, the J end by 7 bases, with 15 bases between. CDR3 coding DNA: TGTGCCAGCAGAGACAGCCAGCAGATTGAAGCTTTCTTT. Amino acids: CASRDSQQIEAFF.

In this sample, this clonotype turned up many times. The chain carries TRBV12-3 or TRBV12-4 and TRBJ1-5, with TRBD1 identical over 8 bases. The CDR3 has 13 amino acids. J lost 6 bases, V lost 7 bases, and 5 bases had no gene match. The CDR3 spells CASTRTGRQPQHF. DNA for the CDR3: TGTGCCAGCACAAGGACAGGGCGTCAGCCCCAGCATTTT.

This clonotype was seen ten or more times. Here the CDR3 DNA reads TGTGCCAGCAGTTACTCTGGGACAGGGGGTTTCTACGAGCAGTACTTC. This translates into CASSYSGTGGFYEQYF. The chain couples TRBV6-5 to TRBJ2-7; 11 bases are shared with TRBD1. The CDR3 runs 16 residues. Germline CDR1 reads MNHEY; CDR2 reads SVGAGI. Trimming cost V 0 bases and J 3 bases; bases outside gene matches: 4.

This clonotype appeared a few times. This chain links TRBV18 with TRBJ2-3, with TRBD2 identical over 10 bases. The CDR3 is made up of 16 amino acids. V lost 4 bases, J lost 4 bases, and 8 bases stayed unmatched. The germline V gene has CDR1 KGHSH and CDR2 LQKENI. The CDR3 coding sequence is TGTGCCAGCTCACTTTGGCAGCGGGAGGGGCCAGATACGCAGTATTTT. Encoded protein: CASSLWQREGPDTQYF.

This clonotype was counted many times. The CDR3 region is CSGRVDYNEQFF. Written as DNA, the CDR3 is TGCAGTGGGAGGGTGGACTACAATGAGCAGTTCTTC. J is TRBJ2-1 and V is TRBV20-1; D might be TRBD2 (6 bases). V lost 7 bases, J lost 3 bases, and 10 bases lay in between. Germline V gene data show CDR1 as DFQATT and CDR2 as SNEGSKA (reference sequence). This CDR3 is built from 12 residues.